The 3 T cell receptor beta chains below come from one sample, sequenced in a study of T cell responses to AZD1222 COVID-19 vaccine. Profiling relied on immunoSEQ multiplex PCR, and the TCRdb table lists in-frame clones only, not all of them. The table records 110,000 to 150,000 clones, around nine tenths of them present only once. The input for sequencing was peripheral blood, taken on day 0 of AZD1222 vaccination. These receptors all stem from an adult in good health.

V is TRBV3-1 (or the pseudogene TRBV3-2) and J is TRBJ2-7; D may be TRBD1 or TRBD2 (5 bases each). This CDR3 is built from 15 residues. CDR1 is LGHDT and CDR2 is YNNKEL in the germline V gene (reference sequence). V gave up 5 bases and J gave up 4 bases, with 18 bases separating them. CDR3 in DNA: TGTGCCAGCAGCGGTACCGGGACGAGTCCTTACGAGCAGTACTTC. This codes for CASSGTGTSPYEQYF.

This clone has just a few counts. This same CDR3 is encoded by further DNA sequences in the sample. The chain is built from TRBV27 and TRBJ2-7; D gene ambiguous. V dropped 2 bases and J dropped 3 bases, with 8 bases sitting between them. The CDR3 is made up of 13 amino acids. The germline gives CDR1 MNHEY, CDR2 SMNVEV (reference sequence). The CDR3 reads CASSLGRSYEQYF. CDR3 nucleotide sequence: TGTGCCAGCAGTTTAGGTAGAAGCTACGAGCAGTACTTC.

The gene calls are TRBV7-6 and TRBJ2-5; 14 bases line up with TRBD2. V lost 0 bases to trimming and J lost 2 bases; unmatched junction nucleotides: 11. The CDR3 covers 20 residues. In germline, CDR1 is SGHVS, CDR2 FNYEAQ. The CDR3 spells CASSLASRLAGGPWQETQYF. The DNA for the CDR3 is TGTGCCAGCAGCTTAGCAAGCAGACTAGCGGGAGGGCCTTGGCAAGAGACCCAGTACTTC.